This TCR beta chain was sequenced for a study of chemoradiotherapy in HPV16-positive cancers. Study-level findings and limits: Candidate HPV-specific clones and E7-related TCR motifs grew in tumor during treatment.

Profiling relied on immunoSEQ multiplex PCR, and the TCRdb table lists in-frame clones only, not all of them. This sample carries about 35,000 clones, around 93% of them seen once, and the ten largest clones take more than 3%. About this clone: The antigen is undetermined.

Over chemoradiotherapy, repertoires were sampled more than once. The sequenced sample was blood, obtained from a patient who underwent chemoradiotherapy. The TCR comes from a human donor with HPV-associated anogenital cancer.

The CDR3 reads CAWRDRLKDTQYF. DNA of the CDR3: TGTGCCTGGAGGGACAGGTTAAAAGATACGCAGTATTTT. V gene TRBV30 combines with J gene TRBJ2-3; TRBD1 matches 7 bases. The CDR3 length is 13 residues. Germline CDR1 and CDR2: GTSNPN and SVGIG (reference sequence). The ends lost 3 bases at V and 5 bases at J; junction bases unmatched: 5. Complete variable domain (other parts from reference TRBV30 and TRBJ2-3): SQTIHQWPATLVQPVGSPLSLECTVEGTSNPNLYWYRQAAGRGLQLLFYSVGIGQISSEVPQNLSASRPQDRQFILSSKKLLLSDSGFYLCAWRDRLKDTQYFGPGTRLTVL.